The clone carrying this TCR beta chain was seen ten or more times. Its antigen is unknown. This specimen belongs to a study of T-cell memory formation after mild COVID-19. Turning to the study itself: TCR clusters were mostly donor specific.

Study-wide results and limits: A second wave expanding day 15 to 37 was CD4+-biased; contracting clones were balanced. Mainly in CM and EM were contracting CD4+ clones; CD8+ were in EMRA. Some clones that responded turned up in pre-infection memory, which suggests that cross-reactive memory joined in.

TCRdb passed the 5' RACE reads through MiXCR, listing each CDR3 protein once. The sample yields around 300,000 distinct CDR3 sequences, less than 9.5% seen once. The CDR3 spans 14 residues. V was cut by 3 bases and J by 5 bases, with 12 bases left in between. The rearrangement uses TRBV12-3 or TRBV12-4 and TRBJ2-3; TRBD1 might be the D (7 bases). The sequence was collected from a young man who had mild COVID-19 (a few samples of this study predate the infection). Cell type and time point are not known. The sample taken for sequencing was PBMCs or a T cell subset sorted from them (not recorded which). The CDR3 bases are TGTGCCAGCAGTTTGGGGCAGGGGGGAGATACGCAGTATTTT. It translates to CASSLGQGGDTQYF.